This T cell receptor (beta chain) emerged from a study of shared clonotypes between healthy human individuals. TCRdb keeps only in-frame clones here, not all; method: immunoSEQ multiplex PCR. The table has a few million clones, roughly nine tenths seen once. Trimming removed 4 bases at V and 2 bases at J, with 4 bases between. The CDR3 sequence is 12 residues long. Germline CDR1 and CDR2: LGHNT and FRNRAP. The TCR originated in a young man in good health. The sequencing input was naive CD4+ T cells sorted from blood. Documented subset: CD45RA+ positively selected. The chain couples TRBV12-5 to TRBJ2-3; no reliable D call. The CDR3 DNA reads as TGTGCTAGTGGTTCCACCACAGATACGCAGTATTTT. Its protein is CASGSTTDTQYF.